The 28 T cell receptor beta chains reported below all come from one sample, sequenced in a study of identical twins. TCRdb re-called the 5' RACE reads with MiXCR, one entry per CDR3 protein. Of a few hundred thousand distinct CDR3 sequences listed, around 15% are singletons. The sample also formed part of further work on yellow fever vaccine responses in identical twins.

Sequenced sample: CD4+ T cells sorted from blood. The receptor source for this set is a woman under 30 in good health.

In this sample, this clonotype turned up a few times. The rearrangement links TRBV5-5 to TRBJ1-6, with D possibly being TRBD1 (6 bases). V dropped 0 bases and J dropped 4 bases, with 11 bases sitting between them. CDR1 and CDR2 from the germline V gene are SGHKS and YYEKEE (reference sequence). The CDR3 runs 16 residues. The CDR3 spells CASSLGAGTYNSPLHF. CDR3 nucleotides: TGTGCCAGCAGCTTGGGGGCAGGGACATATAATTCACCCCTCCACTTT. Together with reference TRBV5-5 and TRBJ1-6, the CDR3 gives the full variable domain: DAGVTQSPTHLIKTRGQQVTLRCSPISGHKSVSWYQQVLGQGPQFIFQYYEKEERGRGNFPDRFSARQFPNYSSELNVNALLLGDSALYLCASSLGAGTYNSPLHFGNGTRLTVT.

The CDR3 region is CASGRGRGKETQYF. The CDR3, as DNA: TGTGCTAGTGGTCGGGGCAGGGGGAAAGAGACCCAGTACTTC. The V and J genes are TRBV12-5 and TRBJ2-5; 7 nucleotides line up with TRBD1. The V segment lost 5 bases and the J segment 3 bases; nucleotides outside the gene matches: 6. Germline CDR1 and CDR2: LGHNT and FRNRAP. The length of the CDR3 is 14 residues. The full variable domain, rest sourced from reference TRBV12-5 and TRBJ2-5, is DARVTQTPRHKVTEMGQEVTMRCQPILGHNTVFWYRQTMMQGLELLAYFRNRAPLDDSGMPKDRFSAEMPDATLATLKIQPSEPRDSAVYFCASGRGRGKETQYFGPGTRLLVL.

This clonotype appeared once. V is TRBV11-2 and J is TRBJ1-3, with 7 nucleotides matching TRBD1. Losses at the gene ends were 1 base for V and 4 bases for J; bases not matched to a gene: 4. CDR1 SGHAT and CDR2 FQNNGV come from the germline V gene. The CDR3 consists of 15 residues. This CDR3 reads CASSLGVTGGNTIYF. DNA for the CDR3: TGTGCCAGCAGCTTAGGAGTGACAGGGGGAAACACCATATATTTT.

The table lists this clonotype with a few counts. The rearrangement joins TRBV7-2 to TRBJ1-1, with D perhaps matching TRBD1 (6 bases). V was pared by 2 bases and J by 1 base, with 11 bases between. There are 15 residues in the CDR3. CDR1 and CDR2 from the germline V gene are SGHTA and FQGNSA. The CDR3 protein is CASSLMGTTNTEAFF. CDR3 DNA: TGTGCCAGCAGCTTAATGGGGACAACGAACACTGAAGCTTTCTTT.

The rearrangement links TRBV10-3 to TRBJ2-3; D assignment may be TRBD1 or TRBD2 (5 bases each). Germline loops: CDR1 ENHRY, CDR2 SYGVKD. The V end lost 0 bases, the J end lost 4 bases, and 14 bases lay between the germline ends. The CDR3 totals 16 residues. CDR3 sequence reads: CAISESMAMGADTQYF. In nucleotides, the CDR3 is TGTGCCATCAGTGAGTCGATGGCGATGGGGGCAGATACGCAGTATTTT.

For the CDR3, the DNA is TGTGCCAGCAGCGGGAGTTATGGTGGGGCCAACGTCCTGACTTTC. Translated, it gives CASSGSYGGANVLTF. The chain couples TRBV7-6 to TRBJ2-6, with D perhaps TRBD2 (5 bases). This CDR3 comprises 15 residues. The germline gives CDR1 SGHVS, CDR2 FNYEAQ. Trimming pared 5 bases from V and 3 bases from J, leaving 11 bases between.

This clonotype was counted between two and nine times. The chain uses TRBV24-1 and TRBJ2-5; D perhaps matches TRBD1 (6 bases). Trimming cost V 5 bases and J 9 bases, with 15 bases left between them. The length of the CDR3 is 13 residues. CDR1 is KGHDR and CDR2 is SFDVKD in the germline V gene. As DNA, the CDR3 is TGTGCCACCAGTGGGACAGCCCTTGGGGCCCAGTACTTC. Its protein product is CATSGTALGAQYF.

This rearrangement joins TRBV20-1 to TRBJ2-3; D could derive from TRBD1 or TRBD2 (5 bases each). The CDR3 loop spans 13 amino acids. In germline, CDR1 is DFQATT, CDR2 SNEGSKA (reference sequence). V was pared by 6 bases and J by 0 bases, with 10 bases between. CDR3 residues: CSATRDSTDTQYF. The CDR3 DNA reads TGCAGTGCGACCCGGGACAGCACAGATACGCAGTATTTT.

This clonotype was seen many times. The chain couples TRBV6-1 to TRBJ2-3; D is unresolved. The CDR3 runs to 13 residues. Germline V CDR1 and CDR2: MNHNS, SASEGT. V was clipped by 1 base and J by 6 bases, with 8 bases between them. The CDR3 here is CASSEGVWDTQYF. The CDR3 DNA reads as TGTGCCAGCAGTGAAGGGGTTTGGGATACGCAGTATTTT.

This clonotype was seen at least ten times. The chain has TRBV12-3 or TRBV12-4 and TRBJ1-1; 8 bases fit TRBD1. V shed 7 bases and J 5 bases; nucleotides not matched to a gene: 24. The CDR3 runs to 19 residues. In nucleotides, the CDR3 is TGTGCCAGCATTCCCCGGCGGACAGGGATCTCAAACGGGGGTACTGAAGCTTTCTTT. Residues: CASIPRRTGISNGGTEAFF.

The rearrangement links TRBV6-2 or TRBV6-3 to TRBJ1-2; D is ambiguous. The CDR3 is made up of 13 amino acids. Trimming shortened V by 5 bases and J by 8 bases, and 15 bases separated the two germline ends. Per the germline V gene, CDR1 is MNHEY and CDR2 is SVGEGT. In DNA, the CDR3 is TGTGCCAGCAGTCGAGGACCCGATGAGGGCTACACCTTC. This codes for CASSRGPDEGYTF.

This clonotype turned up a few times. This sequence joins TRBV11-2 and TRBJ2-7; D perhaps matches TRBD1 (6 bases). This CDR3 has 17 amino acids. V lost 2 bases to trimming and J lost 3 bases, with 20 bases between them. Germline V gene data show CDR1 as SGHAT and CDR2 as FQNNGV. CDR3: CASSLRSPDRWGYEQYF. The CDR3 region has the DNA TGTGCCAGCAGCTTAAGAAGCCCAGACAGGTGGGGCTACGAGCAGTACTTC.

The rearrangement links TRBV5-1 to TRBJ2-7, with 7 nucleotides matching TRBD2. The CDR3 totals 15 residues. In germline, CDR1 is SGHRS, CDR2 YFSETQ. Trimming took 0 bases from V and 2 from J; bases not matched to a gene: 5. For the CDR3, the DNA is TGCGCCAGCAGCTTGGGAGGCGGACTAGCCTACGAGCAGTACTTC. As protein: CASSLGGGLAYEQYF.

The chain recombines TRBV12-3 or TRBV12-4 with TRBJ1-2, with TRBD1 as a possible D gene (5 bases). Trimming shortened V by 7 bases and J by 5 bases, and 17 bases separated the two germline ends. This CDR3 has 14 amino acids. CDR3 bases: TGTGCCAGCAATTCGGGGCAGGGAGAGTATGGCTACACCTTC. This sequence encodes CASNSGQGEYGYTF.

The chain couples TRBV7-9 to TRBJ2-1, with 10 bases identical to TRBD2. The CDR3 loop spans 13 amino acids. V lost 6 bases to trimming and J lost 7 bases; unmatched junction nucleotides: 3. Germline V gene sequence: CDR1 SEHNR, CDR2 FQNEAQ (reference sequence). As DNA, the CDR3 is TGTGCCAGCAGTCTAGCGGGGGCGAATGAGCAGTTCTTC. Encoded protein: CASSLAGANEQFF.

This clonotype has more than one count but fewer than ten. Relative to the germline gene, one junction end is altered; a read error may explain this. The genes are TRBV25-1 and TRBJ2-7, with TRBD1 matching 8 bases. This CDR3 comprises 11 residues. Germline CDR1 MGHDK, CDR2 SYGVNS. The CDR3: CASSTRDRIDF. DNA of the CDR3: TGTGCCAGCAGTACCCGGGACAGGATCGACTTC.

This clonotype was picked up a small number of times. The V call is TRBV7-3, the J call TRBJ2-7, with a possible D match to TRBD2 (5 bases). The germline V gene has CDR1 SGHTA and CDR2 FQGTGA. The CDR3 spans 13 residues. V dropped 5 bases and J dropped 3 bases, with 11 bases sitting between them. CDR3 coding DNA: TGTGCCAGCAGCCGTAGCGATGGCTACGAGCAGTACTTC. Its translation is CASSRSDGYEQYF.

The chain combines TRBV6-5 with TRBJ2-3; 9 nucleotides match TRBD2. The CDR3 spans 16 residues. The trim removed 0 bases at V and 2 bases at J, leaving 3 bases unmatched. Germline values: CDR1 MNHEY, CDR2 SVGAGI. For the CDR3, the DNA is TGTGCCAGCAGTTACTCTCTAGCGGGACCCACAGATACGCAGTATTTT. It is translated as CASSYSLAGPTDTQYF.

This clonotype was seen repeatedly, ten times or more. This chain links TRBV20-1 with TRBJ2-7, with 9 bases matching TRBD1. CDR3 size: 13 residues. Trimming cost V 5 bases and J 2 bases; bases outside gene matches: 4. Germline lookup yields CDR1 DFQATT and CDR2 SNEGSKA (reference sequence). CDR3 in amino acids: CSAPRDRAYEQYF. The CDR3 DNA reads TGCAGTGCTCCTCGGGACAGGGCCTACGAGCAGTACTTC.

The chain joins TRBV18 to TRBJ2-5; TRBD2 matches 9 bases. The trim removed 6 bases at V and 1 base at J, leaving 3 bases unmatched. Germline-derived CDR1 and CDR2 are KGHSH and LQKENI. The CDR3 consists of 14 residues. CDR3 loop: CASSPGLAQETQYF. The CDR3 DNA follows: TGTGCCAGCTCCCCGGGACTAGCCCAAGAGACCCAGTACTTC.

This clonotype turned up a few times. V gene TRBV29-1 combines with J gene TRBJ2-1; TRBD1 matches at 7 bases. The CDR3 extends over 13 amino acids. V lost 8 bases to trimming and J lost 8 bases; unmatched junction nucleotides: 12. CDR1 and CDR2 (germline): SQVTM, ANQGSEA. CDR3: CSTGQVVGDEQFF. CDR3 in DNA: TGCAGCACTGGACAGGTCGTCGGGGATGAGCAGTTCTTC.

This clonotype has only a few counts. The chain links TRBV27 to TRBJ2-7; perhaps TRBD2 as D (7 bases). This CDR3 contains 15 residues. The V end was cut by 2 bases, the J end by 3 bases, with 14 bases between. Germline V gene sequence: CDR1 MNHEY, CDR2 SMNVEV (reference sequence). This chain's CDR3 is CASSLKGGGSYEQYF. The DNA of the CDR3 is TGTGCCAGCAGTTTAAAAGGGGGGGGTAGCTACGAGCAGTACTTC.

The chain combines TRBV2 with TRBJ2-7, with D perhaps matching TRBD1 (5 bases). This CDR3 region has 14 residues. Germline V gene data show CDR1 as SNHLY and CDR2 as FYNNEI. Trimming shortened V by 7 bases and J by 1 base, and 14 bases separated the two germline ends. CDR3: CASIQGAGSYEQYF. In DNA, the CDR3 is TGTGCCAGCATCCAAGGGGCAGGGTCCTACGAGCAGTACTTC. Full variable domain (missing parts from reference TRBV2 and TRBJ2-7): EPEVTQTPSHQVTQMGQEVILRCVPISNHLYFYWYRQILGQKVEFLVSFYNNEISEKSEIFDDQFSVERPDGSNFTLKIRSTKLEDSAMYFCASIQGAGSYEQYFGPGTRLTVT.

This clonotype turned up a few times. The CDR3 bases are TGCGCCAGCAGGGATGCGTTTGGGACTAGCAACCGGTTCTTC. This encodes CASRDAFGTSNRFF. The V gene is TRBV5-1, the J gene TRBJ2-1, with 9 bases lining up with TRBD2. With V trimmed by 5 bases and J by 15 bases, 15 bases remained unmatched. Germline V CDR1 and CDR2: SGHRS, YFSETQ. CDR3 length equals 14 residues.

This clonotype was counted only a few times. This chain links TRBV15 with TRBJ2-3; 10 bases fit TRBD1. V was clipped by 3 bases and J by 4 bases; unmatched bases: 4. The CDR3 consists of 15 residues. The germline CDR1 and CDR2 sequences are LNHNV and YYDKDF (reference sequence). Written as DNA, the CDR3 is TGTGCCACCAGCAGGGACAGGGGGGGCGCAGATACGCAGTATTTT. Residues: CATSRDRGGADTQYF.

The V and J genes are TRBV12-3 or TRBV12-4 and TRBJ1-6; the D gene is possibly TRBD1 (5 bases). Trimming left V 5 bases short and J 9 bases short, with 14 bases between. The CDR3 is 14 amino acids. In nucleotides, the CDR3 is TGTGCCAGCAGTATAAAGGGACTTGGTTCACCCCTCCACTTT. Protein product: CASSIKGLGSPLHF.

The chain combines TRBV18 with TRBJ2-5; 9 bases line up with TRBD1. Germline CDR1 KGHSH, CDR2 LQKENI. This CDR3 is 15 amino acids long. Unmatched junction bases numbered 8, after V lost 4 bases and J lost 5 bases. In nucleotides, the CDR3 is TGTGCCAGCTCACGCCGGGACAGGGATGGGGAGACCCAGTACTTC. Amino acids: CASSRRDRDGETQYF. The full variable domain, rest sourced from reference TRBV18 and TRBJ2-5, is NAGVMQNPRHLVRRRGQEARLRCSPMKGHSHVYWYRQLPEEGLKFMVYLQKENIIDESGMPKERFSAEFPKEGPSILRIQQVVRGDSAAYFCASSRRDRDGETQYFGPGTRLLVL.

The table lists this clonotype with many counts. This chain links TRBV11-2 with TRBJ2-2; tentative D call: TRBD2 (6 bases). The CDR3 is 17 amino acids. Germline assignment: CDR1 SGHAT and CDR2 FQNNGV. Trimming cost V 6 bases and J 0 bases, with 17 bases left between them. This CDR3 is CASSVQGGSANTGELFF. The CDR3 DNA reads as TGTGCCAGCAGTGTGCAGGGAGGTTCCGCGAACACCGGGGAGCTGTTTTTT.